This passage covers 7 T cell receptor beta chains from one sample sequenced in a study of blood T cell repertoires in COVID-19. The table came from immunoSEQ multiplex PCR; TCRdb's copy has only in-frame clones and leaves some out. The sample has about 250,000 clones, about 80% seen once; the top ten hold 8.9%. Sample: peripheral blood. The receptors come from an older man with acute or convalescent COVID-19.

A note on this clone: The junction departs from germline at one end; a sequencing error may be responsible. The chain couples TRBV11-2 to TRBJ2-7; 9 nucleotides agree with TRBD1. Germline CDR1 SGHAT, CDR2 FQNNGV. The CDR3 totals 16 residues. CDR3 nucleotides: TGTGCCAGCAGATTAGCCCAAGGACAGGGGTCCTACGAGCAGTACTTC. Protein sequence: CASRLAQGQGSYEQYF.

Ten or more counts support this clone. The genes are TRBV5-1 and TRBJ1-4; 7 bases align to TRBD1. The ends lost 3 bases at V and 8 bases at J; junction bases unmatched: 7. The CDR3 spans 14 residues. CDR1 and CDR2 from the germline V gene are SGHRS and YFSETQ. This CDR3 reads CASSSTGLREKLFF. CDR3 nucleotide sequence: TGCGCCAGCAGCTCGACAGGGTTGCGAGAAAAACTGTTTTTT.

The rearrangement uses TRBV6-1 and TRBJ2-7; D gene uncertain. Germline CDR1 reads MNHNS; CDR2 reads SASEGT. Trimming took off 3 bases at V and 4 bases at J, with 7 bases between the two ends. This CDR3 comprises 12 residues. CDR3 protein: CASSDNRYEQYF. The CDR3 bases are TGTGCCAGCAGTGATAATCGGTACGAGCAGTACTTC.

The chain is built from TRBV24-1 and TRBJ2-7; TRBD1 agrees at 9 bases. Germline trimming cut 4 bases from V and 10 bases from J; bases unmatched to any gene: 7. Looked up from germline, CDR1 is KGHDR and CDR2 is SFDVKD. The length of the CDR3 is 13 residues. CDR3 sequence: CATSDPGQGQQYF. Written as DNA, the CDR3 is TGTGCCACCAGTGACCCCGGACAGGGGCAACAGTACTTC.

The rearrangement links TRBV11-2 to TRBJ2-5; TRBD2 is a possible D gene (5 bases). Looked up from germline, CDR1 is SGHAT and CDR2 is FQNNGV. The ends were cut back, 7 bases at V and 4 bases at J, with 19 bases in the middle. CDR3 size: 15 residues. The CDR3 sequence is CASTLGRLLGETQYF. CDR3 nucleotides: TGTGCCAGCACCCTGGGGAGACTCCTCGGAGAGACCCAGTACTTC.

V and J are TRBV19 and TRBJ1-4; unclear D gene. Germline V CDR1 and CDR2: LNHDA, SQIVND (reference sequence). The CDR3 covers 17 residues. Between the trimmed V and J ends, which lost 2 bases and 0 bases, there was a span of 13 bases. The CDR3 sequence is CASSITRGGATNEKLFF. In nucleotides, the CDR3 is TGTGCCAGTAGTATAACACGGGGTGGGGCAACTAATGAAAAACTGTTTTTT.

The CDR3 DNA follows: TGTGCCAGCAAACGGGACAGAGAGTCATACAATGAGCAGTTCTTC. This encodes CASKRDRESYNEQFF. This chain joins TRBV27 and TRBJ2-1; 7 bases align to TRBD1. Germline loops: CDR1 MNHEY, CDR2 SMNVEV (reference sequence). V lost 7 bases, J lost 4 bases, and 10 bases stayed unmatched. The CDR3 is made up of 15 amino acids.